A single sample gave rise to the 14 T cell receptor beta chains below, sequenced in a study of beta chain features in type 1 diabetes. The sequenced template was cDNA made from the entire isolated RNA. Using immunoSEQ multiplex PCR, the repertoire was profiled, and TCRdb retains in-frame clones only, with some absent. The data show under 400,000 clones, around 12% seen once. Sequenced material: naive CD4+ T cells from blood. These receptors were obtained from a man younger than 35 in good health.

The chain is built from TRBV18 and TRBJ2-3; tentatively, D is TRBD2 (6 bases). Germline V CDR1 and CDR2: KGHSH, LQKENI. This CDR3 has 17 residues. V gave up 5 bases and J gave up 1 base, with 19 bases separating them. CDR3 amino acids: CASSTLVAASGTDTQYF. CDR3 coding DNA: TGTGCCAGCTCAACACTTGTGGCGGCTAGCGGCACAGATACGCAGTATTTT.

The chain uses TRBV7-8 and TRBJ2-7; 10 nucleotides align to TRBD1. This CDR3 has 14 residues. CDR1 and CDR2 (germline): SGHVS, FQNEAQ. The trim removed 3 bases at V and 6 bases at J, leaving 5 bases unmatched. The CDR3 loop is CASSLRQGASEQYF. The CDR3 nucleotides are TGTGCCAGCAGCTTGAGACAGGGGGCCTCCGAGCAGTACTTC.

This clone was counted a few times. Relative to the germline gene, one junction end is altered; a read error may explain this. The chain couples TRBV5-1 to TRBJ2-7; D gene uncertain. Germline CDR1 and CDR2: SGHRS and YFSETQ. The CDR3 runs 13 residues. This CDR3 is CASSSVTNYERYF. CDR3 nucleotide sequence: TGCGCCAGCAGCTCCGTTACTAACTACGAGCGGTACTTC.

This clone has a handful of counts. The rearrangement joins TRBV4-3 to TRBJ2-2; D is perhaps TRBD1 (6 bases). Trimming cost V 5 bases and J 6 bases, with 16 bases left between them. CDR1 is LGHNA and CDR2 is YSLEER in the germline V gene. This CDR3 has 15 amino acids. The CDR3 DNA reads TGCGCCAGCAGCGATGGGGGCCAAGGCTCCGGGGAGCTGTTTTTT. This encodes CASSDGGQGSGELFF.

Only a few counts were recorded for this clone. CDR3 sequence: CAISRQGAEVPPEQYF. The CDR3 bases are TGTGCCATCAGTAGACAGGGGGCAGAGGTCCCCCCCGAGCAGTACTTC. The chain joins TRBV10-3 to TRBJ2-7, with 10 bases lining up with TRBD1. After removal of 5 bases from V and 6 bases from J, the junction contained 13 bases not matched to a gene. Germline loops: CDR1 ENHRY, CDR2 SYGVKD. There are 16 residues in the CDR3.

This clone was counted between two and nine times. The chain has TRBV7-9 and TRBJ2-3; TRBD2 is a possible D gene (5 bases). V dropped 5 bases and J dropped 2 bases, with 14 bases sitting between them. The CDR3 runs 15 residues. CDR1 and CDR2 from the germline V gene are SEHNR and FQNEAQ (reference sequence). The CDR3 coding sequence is TGTGCCAGCAGCCCTAAAGCGGCCCCCACAGATACGCAGTATTTT. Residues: CASSPKAAPTDTQYF.

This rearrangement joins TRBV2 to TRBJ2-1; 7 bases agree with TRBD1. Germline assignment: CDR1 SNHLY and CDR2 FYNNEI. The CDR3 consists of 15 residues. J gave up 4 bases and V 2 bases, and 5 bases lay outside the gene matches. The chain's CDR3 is CASSEWGTAYNEQFF. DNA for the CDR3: TGTGCCAGCAGTGAATGGGGGACAGCTTACAATGAGCAGTTCTTC.

CDR3 DNA sequence: TGTGCCAGCAGCTTTCGACTCAGAGATACGCAGTATTTT. As protein: CASSFRLRDTQYF. The chain carries TRBV11-3 and TRBJ2-3; no clear D gene. CDR3 size: 13 residues. The V gene lost 3 bases and the J gene lost 5 bases, with 9 bases spanning the gap. Germline loops: CDR1 SGHNT, CDR2 YENEEA.

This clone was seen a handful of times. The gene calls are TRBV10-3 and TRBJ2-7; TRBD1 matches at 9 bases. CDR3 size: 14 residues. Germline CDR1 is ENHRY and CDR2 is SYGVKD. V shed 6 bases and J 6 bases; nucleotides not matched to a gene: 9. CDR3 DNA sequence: TGTGCCATCAGACGTGGACAGGGGACAGCCGAGCAGTACTTC. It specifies CAIRRGQGTAEQYF.

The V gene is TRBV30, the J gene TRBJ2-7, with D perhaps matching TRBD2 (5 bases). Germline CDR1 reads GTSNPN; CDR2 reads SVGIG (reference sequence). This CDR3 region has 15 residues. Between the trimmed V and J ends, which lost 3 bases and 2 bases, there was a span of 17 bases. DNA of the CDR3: TGTGCCTGGAGACCGAGACAACTCGGGGCCTACGAGCAGTACTTC. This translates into CAWRPRQLGAYEQYF.

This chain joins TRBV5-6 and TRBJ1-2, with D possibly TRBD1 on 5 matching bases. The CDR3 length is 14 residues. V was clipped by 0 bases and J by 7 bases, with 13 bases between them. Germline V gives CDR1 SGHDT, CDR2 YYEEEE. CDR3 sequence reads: CASSLAGGGFGYTF. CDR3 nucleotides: TGTGCCAGCAGCTTGGCCGGCGGGGGGTTTGGCTACACCTTC.

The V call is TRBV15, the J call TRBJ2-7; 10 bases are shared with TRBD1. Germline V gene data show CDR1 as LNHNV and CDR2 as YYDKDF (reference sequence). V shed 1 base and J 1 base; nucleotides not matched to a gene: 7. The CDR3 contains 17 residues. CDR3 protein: CATSRAPGQGVSYEQYF. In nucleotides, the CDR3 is TGTGCCACCAGCAGAGCTCCCGGACAGGGGGTGTCCTACGAGCAGTACTTC.

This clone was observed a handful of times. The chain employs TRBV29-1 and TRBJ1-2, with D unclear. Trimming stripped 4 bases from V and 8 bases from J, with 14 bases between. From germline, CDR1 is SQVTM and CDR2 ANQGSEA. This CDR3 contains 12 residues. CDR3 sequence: CSVGEPVEGYTF. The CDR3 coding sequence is TGCAGCGTTGGGGAGCCTGTCGAAGGCTACACCTTC.

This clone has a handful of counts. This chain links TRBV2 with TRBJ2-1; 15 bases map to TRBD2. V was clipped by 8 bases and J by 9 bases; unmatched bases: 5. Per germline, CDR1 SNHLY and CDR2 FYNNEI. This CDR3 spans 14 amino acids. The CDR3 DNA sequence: TGTGCCAGCTCCGGACTAGCGGGGGGGCCTGAGCAGTTCTTC. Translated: CASSGLAGGPEQFF.